This TCR beta chain was captured by sequencing in a study of post-analysis software for immune sequencing data. Study information: Relapsing-remitting, secondary progressive and progressive-relapsing courses of multiple sclerosis were included.

The germline V gene has CDR1 DFQATT and CDR2 SNEGSKA (reference sequence). Trimming pared 6 bases from V and 5 bases from J, leaving 9 bases between. The CDR3 is 11 residues long. Broader study findings: Several TRBV segments, TRBV5-6, TRBV5-1 and TRBV20-1 among them, were found more frequent in patients than controls.

Unique molecular identifiers were built into the TCR beta cDNA libraries. TCRdb used MiXCR to reprocess the PCR reads, holding one entry per CDR3 protein. The sample holds 800,000 to 950,000 distinct CDR3 sequences; about 50% are singletons and the top ten take roughly 4.4%. There are a few counts of this clonotype. Its antigen is undetermined. This TCR came from a girl aged 10 to 17 with multiple sclerosis. Sequencing was performed on blood. V is TRBV20-1 and J is TRBJ2-3; D remains unclear. CDR3 protein: CSALLQDTQYF. The CDR3 region has the DNA TGCAGTGCACTGCTTCAAGATACGCAGTATTTT.